The 22 T cell receptor beta chains presented below share a single source sample, sequenced in a study of shared clonotypes between healthy human individuals. The protocol was immunoSEQ multiplex PCR, while the TCRdb copy is restricted to in-frame clones and leaves out a portion. The profile covers about a million clones, with about 80% appearing a single time and approximately 0.95% taken by the ten largest. The sequenced sample was memory CD4+ T cells from PBMCs. Subset in this sample: CD45RA-negative fraction. The origin of the receptors is a man younger than 35 in good health. Some clones in this sample may be carry-over from other donors' samples.

This clone showed up just a few times. CDR3 sequence: CASSLDPGGREQYF. CDR3 in DNA: TGTGCCAGCAGCTTGGATCCCGGCGGGAGAGAGCAGTACTTC. The J gene is TRBJ2-7, the V gene TRBV5-4, with 7 bases that match TRBD2. The germline gives CDR1 SGHNT, CDR2 YYREEE (reference sequence). V trimming: 0 bases; J trimming: 7 bases; junction bases outside the gene matches: 7. The length of the CDR3 is 14 residues. Supplemented by reference TRBV5-4 and TRBJ2-7, the full variable domain reads ETGVTQSPTHLIKTRGQQVTLRCSSQSGHNTVSWYQQALGQGPQFIFQYYREEENGRGNFPPRFSGLQFPNYSSELNVNALELDDSALYLCASSLDPGGREQYFGPGTRLTVT.

V usage is TRBV25-1 and J usage is TRBJ2-2; possible D gene TRBD1, 6 bases. The V gene lost 2 bases and the J gene lost 4 bases, with 8 bases spanning the gap. This CDR3 contains 14 residues. Germline values: CDR1 MGHDK, CDR2 SYGVNS. CDR3 region: CASSEGGRTGELFF. The CDR3 DNA reads as TGTGCCAGCAGTGAAGGGGGCCGCACCGGGGAGCTGTTTTTT.

The rearrangement links TRBV6-5 to TRBJ2-7; maybe TRBD1 (6 bases). The V end was cut by 5 bases, the J end by 2 bases, with 13 bases between. This CDR3 spans 14 amino acids. Germline V CDR1 and CDR2: MNHEY, SVGAGI. Written as DNA, the CDR3 is TGTGCCAGCAGTAACACAGGGTCTCCCTACGAGCAGTACTTC. This translates into CASSNTGSPYEQYF.

This clone has a handful of counts. This CDR3 reads CSARRQRGYTF. CDR3 DNA sequence: TGCAGTGCTAGGCGTCAGCGTGGCTACACCTTC. The chain links TRBV20-1 to TRBJ1-2; D is ambiguous. The V gene lost 3 bases and the J gene lost 7 bases, with 9 bases spanning the gap. Germline lookup yields CDR1 DFQATT and CDR2 SNEGSKA (reference sequence). The CDR3 runs 11 residues.

The chain couples TRBV4-2 to TRBJ2-1; 14 bases map to TRBD2. The CDR3 sequence is 19 residues long. J gave up 6 bases and V 1 base, and 11 bases lay outside the gene matches. Germline loops: CDR1 LGHNA, CDR2 YNFKEQ. The CDR3 DNA reads TGTGCCAGCAGCCAAGTGGGGGCCGGGACTAGCGGGAGCGGCAATGAGCAGTTCTTC. This codes for CASSQVGAGTSGSGNEQFF.

On this clone: Other DNA sequences in the same sample also yield this CDR3. V and J are TRBV5-1 and TRBJ2-5, with D perhaps TRBD1 (5 bases). V lost 0 bases, J lost 1 base, and 7 bases lay in between. The CDR3 is made up of 14 amino acids. Germline V CDR1 and CDR2: SGHRS, YFSETQ. CDR3 residues: CASSLGQGQETQYF. The CDR3 bases are TGCGCCAGCAGCTTGGGGCAGGGCCAAGAGACCCAGTACTTC.

Remarks on this clone: Within the sample, other DNA sequences also encode this same CDR3. J is TRBJ2-3 and V is TRBV7-9; the D gene is possibly TRBD2 (6 bases). In germline, CDR1 is SEHNR, CDR2 FQNEAQ (reference sequence). The CDR3 totals 14 residues. V gave up 3 bases and J gave up 2 bases, with 9 bases separating them. The CDR3 DNA follows: TGTGCCAGCAGCTTTAGCGGCCCCACAGATACGCAGTATTTT. Translated, it gives CASSFSGPTDTQYF.

The rearrangement links TRBV30 to TRBJ2-5; D perhaps matches TRBD1 (5 bases). Trimming left V 0 bases short and J 5 bases short, with 10 bases between. This CDR3 is 13 amino acids long. Germline CDR1 and CDR2: GTSNPN and SVGIG (reference sequence). The CDR3 region has the DNA TGTGCCTGGAGTGTAAGGGGCACGGAGACCCAGTACTTC. Protein sequence: CAWSVRGTETQYF. The whole variable domain, filled in from reference TRBV30 and TRBJ2-5, reads SQTIHQWPATLVQPVGSPLSLECTVEGTSNPNLYWYRQAAGRGLQLLFYSVGIGQISSEVPQNLSASRPQDRQFILSSKKLLLSDSGFYLCAWSVRGTETQYFGPGTRLLVL.

The chain's CDR3 is CASSESIGVGAYNEQFF. The CDR3, as DNA: TGCGCCAGCAGTGAGTCGATAGGGGTAGGGGCCTACAATGAGCAGTTCTTC. This chain links TRBV10-1 with TRBJ2-1, with a tentative D call TRBD1 (5 bases). The ends were cut back, 0 bases at V and 2 bases at J, with 14 bases in the middle. The CDR3 is 17 amino acids. The germline gives CDR1 WNHNN, CDR2 SYGVQD (reference sequence).

Notes on this clone: The sample carries other DNA sequences with the same CDR3. This chain uses TRBV18 with TRBJ1-4; 11 bases are a match to TRBD1. V dropped 6 bases and J dropped 7; count of bases not matched to a gene: 4. The germline V gene encodes CDR1 KGHSH and CDR2 LQKENI. This CDR3 is built from 14 residues. DNA of the CDR3: TGTGCCAGCTCTCCCGGGACAGGGGGTGAAAAACTGTTTTTT. Amino acid sequence: CASSPGTGGEKLFF.

In nucleotides, the CDR3 is TGTGCCAGCAGCTTAAGGGCCACCGGGGAGCTGTTTTTT. Translating it yields CASSLRATGELFF. The gene calls are TRBV7-3 and TRBJ2-2; D uncertain. CDR1 is SGHTA and CDR2 is FQGTGA in the germline V gene. This CDR3 spans 13 amino acids. The V end was cut by 1 base, the J end by 4 bases, with 4 bases between.

This clone showed up just once. The chain carries TRBV5-5 and TRBJ2-3; 7 bases fit TRBD1. This CDR3 contains 14 residues. Trimming cost V 3 bases and J 5 bases; bases outside gene matches: 6. In germline, CDR1 is SGHKS, CDR2 YYEKEE (reference sequence). CDR3 DNA sequence: TGTGCCAGCAGCTGGGGGTACAGGGGAGATACGCAGTATTTT. This codes for CASSWGYRGDTQYF. The full variable domain, in which reference TRBV5-5 and TRBJ2-3 provide the parts outside the CDR3, is DAGVTQSPTHLIKTRGQQVTLRCSPISGHKSVSWYQQVLGQGPQFIFQYYEKEERGRGNFPDRFSARQFPNYSSELNVNALLLGDSALYLCASSWGYRGDTQYFGPGTRLTVL.

DNA for the CDR3: TGTGCCAGCAGCTTAGCGGTGGGACAGGGAGCGGAGACCCAGTACTTC. As protein: CASSLAVGQGAETQYF. This chain links TRBV7-2 with TRBJ2-5, with TRBD1 identical over 9 bases. The germline V gene encodes CDR1 SGHTA and CDR2 FQGNSA. With V trimmed by 0 bases and J by 5 bases, 7 bases remained unmatched. The CDR3 has 16 residues.

The CDR3 region is CASSQIQGPGELFF. The CDR3, as DNA: TGCGCCAGCAGCCAAATACAGGGGCCCGGGGAGCTGTTTTTT. The genes are TRBV4-1 and TRBJ2-2; TRBD1 agrees at 7 bases. V dropped 2 bases and J dropped 6; count of bases not matched to a gene: 3. This CDR3 spans 14 amino acids. Germline-derived CDR1 and CDR2 are MGHRA and YSYEKL.

The CDR3: CASSEGTSVNEQYF. The CDR3 region has the DNA TGTGCCAGCAGTGAAGGGACTAGCGTTAACGAGCAGTACTTC. V and J are TRBV6-1 and TRBJ2-7, with 9 bases lining up with TRBD2. This CDR3 comprises 14 residues. J was trimmed by 5 bases and V by 1 base; bases with no gene match: 3. Germline CDR1 reads MNHNS; CDR2 reads SASEGT.

The chain carries TRBV21-1 and TRBJ2-6; the listed D gene, TRBD1, was not tested against the DNA. TRBV21-1 is noted as a pseudogene. This CDR3 has 19 residues. The CDR3 spells CASSKCNRRPNSGANVLTF. In DNA form, the CDR3 reads TGTGCCAGCAGCAAATGCAACAGACGGCCTAACTCTGGGGCCAACGTCCTGACTTTC.

The chain has TRBV7-9 and TRBJ2-3; D is unresolved. This CDR3 comprises 19 residues. Looked up from germline, CDR1 is SEHNR and CDR2 is FQNEAQ (reference sequence). V lost 2 bases to trimming and J lost 1 base, with 22 bases between them. For the CDR3, the DNA is TGTGCCAGCAGCTTAAGCCCCCCACGACTGACCGTAGGCACAGATACGCAGTATTTT. Translation: CASSLSPPRLTVGTDTQYF.

The rearrangement links TRBV27 to TRBJ2-5, with D possibly matching TRBD2 (7 bases). The CDR3 sequence is 15 residues long. V was trimmed by 5 bases and J by 7 bases, leaving 20 bases between them. Germline V gene lookup returns CDR1 MNHEY and CDR2 SMNVEV (reference sequence). The DNA for the CDR3 is TGTGCCAGCAGTACCGGGGGGCTCCCGCTTAGGACCCAGTACTTC. It yields the protein CASSTGGLPLRTQYF.

This clone was found once. The V call is TRBV2, the J call TRBJ2-5; TRBD1 aligns across 7 bases. CDR3 length: 11 amino acids. CDR1 SNHLY and CDR2 FYNNEI come from the germline V gene. V lost 8 bases, J lost 7 bases, and 4 bases stayed unmatched. The CDR3, as DNA: TGTGCCAGCCTAGCAGGGGGGACCCAGTACTTC. Its translation: CASLAGGTQYF.

V is TRBV7-2 and J is TRBJ2-2; perhaps TRBD2 as D (5 bases). Trimming removed 5 bases from V and 5 bases from J, with 15 bases in between. The V gene's germline CDR1 is SGHTA and CDR2 FQGNSA. CDR3 length: 15 residues. The CDR3 coding sequence is TGTGCCAGCAGCCCTAGCCGAGAAAAGACCGGGGAGCTGTTTTTT. As protein: CASSPSREKTGELFF.

The genes are TRBV7-3 and TRBJ2-3; maybe TRBD2 (6 bases). V shed 6 bases and J shed 0 bases, with 13 bases lying between them. The CDR3 is 15 amino acids. Germline V gives CDR1 SGHTA, CDR2 FQGTGA. The chain's CDR3 is CASSRGTRSTDTQYF. In DNA, the CDR3 is TGTGCCAGCAGTCGGGGGACCCGAAGCACAGATACGCAGTATTTT.

V and J are TRBV25-1 and TRBJ1-1; 8 bases line up with TRBD1. Germline V gene sequence: CDR1 MGHDK, CDR2 SYGVNS. The CDR3 is 14 residues long. The ends lost 6 bases at V and 4 bases at J; junction bases unmatched: 7. The CDR3 sequence: CASRQLTGATEAFF. CDR3 bases: TGTGCCAGCAGACAACTGACAGGGGCCACTGAAGCTTTCTTT.